This T cell receptor beta chain originates from a study of shared clonotypes between healthy human individuals. Assay: immunoSEQ multiplex PCR; the TCRdb copy retains only in-frame clones and omits some. Seen here are some 2,000,000 clones, approximately 95% observed once, and the top ten hold over 0.1%. Germline values: CDR1 MNHEY, CDR2 SMNVEV (reference sequence). Trimming cost V 8 bases and J 3 bases; bases outside gene matches: 10. This CDR3 has 15 residues. This clone occurred once. This chain uses TRBV27 with TRBJ1-5; 7 positions match TRBD1. This clonotype originated in a man between 18 and 35 years old in good health. The sequenced material came from naive CD4+ T cells sorted from blood. Described subset: CD45RA+ positively selected. The DNA of the CDR3 is TGTGCCAGCGGTCCGGACAGGACCTACAATCAGCCCCAGCATTTT. This translates into CASGPDRTYNQPQHF.